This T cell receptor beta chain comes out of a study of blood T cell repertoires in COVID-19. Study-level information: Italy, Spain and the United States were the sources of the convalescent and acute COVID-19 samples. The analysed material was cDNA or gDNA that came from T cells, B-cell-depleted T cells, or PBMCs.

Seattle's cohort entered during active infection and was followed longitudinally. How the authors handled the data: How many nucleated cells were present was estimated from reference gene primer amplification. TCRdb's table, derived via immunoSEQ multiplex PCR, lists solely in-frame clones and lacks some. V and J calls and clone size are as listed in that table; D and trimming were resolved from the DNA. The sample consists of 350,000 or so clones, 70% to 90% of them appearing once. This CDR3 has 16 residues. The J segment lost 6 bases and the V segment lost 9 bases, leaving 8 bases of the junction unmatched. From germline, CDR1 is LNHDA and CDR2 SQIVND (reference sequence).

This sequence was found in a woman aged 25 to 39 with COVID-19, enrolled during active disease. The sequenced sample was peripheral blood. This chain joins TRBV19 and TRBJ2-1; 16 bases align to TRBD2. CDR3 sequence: CASAGTSGGAGNEQFF. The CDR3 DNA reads TGTGCCAGCGCCGGGACTAGCGGGGGGGCAGGCAATGAGCAGTTCTTC.